These 6 T cell receptor beta chains came from one sample sequenced in a study of blood T cell repertoires in COVID-19 (dated by TCRdb to the early 2020s). Library creation used the immunoSEQ multiplex PCR assay. Here the immuneACCESS table is served through TCRdb, limited to in-frame sequences with V and J called. Missing clones are a known gap in these copies; in checked studies unresolved V genes cover under half, and the rest lacks a known reason. Recorded for this sample are nearly 350,000 clones; around 82% of them occurred a single time. 2.5% to 3.5% of the sample is taken by the ten largest. Sequencing input: peripheral blood. Every receptor here comes from a man aged 30-40 years with active or convalescent COVID-19.

The chain has TRBV4-2 and TRBJ1-3; a possible D gene is TRBD1 (6 bases). CDR3 length: 16 residues. Germline-derived CDR1 and CDR2 are LGHNA and YNFKEQ. Between the trimmed V and J ends, which lost 0 bases and 4 bases, there was a span of 13 bases. The CDR3 nucleotides are TGTGCCAGCAGCCAAGAGAGACAGGCTGCCGGAAACACCATATATTTT. It translates to CASSQERQAAGNTIYF.

J is TRBJ2-5 and V is TRBV24-1, with 7 nucleotides matching TRBD1. V dropped 4 bases and J dropped 8; count of bases not matched to a gene: 15. Germline lookup yields CDR1 KGHDR and CDR2 SFDVKD. The CDR3 is 16 amino acids. DNA of the CDR3: TGTGCCACCAGTGACACAGGGGTGCGGACTGGGGAAACCCAGTACTTC. Its translation: CATSDTGVRTGETQYF.

The chain links TRBV9 to TRBJ1-2; TRBD1 is a possible D gene (5 bases). The CDR3 runs to 14 residues. Deletions cut 4 bases from V and 5 bases from J, with 15 bases between. Looked up from germline, CDR1 is SGDLS and CDR2 is YYNGEE. The CDR3 nucleotides are TGTGCCAGCAGCCCGCGGACCAGGGATTATGGCTACACCTTC. Protein product: CASSPRTRDYGYTF.

The J gene is TRBJ2-7, the V gene TRBV3-1 (or the pseudogene TRBV3-2); a possible D gene is TRBD2 (6 bases). The germline V gene has CDR1 LGHDT and CDR2 YNNKEL (reference sequence). The CDR3 covers 13 residues. With 2 bases removed from V and 5 bases from J, the gap between germline ends came to 10 bases. CDR3 nucleotide sequence: TGTGCCAGCAGCCAACGGGAGAGGAACGAGCAGTACTTC. It codes for CASSQRERNEQYF.

This chain connects TRBV6-1 to TRBJ2-7; D is unclear. The CDR3 has 13 amino acids. Germline V CDR1 and CDR2: MNHNS, SASEGT. V lost 2 bases and J lost 7, with 12 bases in between. This CDR3 is CASSELVSEEQYF. In DNA form, the CDR3 reads TGTGCCAGCAGTGAACTGGTCAGCGAAGAGCAGTACTTC.

The rearrangement uses TRBV5-8 and TRBJ1-6, with 8 bases identical to TRBD1. This CDR3 has 15 amino acids. Germline trimming cut 5 bases from V and 10 bases from J; bases unmatched to any gene: 11. CDR1 SGHTS and CDR2 YDEGEE come from the germline V gene. Written as DNA, the CDR3 is TGTGCCAGCAGTTACGTCCGGGACAGGAGGTCACCCCTCCACTTT. It yields the protein CASSYVRDRRSPLHF.